A selection of T cell receptor beta chains follows, all from one sample in a study of blood T cells in healthy people across ages. TCRdb re-analysed the 5' RACE reads in MiXCR, keeping a single row per CDR3 protein. The sample yields more than 500,000 distinct CDR3 sequences, 27% seen once. The sequenced material came from blood. All receptors derive from a woman in her sixties or seventies in good health. CDR3s include the opening cysteine and the closing phenylalanine or tryptophan. The order of the fields is clone size, D gene, J gene, V gene, CDR3 DNA, CDR3 protein. D genes are given only for firm matches. Size values are once, few and many counts, or a class for expanded clones, and some rows have none.

>.|.|TRBJ2-7|TRBV29-1
TGCAGCGTTGAGTTGGGGAGGGGGCAGGAAGAGCAGTACTTC
CSVELGRGQEEQYF
>few|.|TRBJ2-7|TRBV4-2
TGTGCCAGCAGCCAGAAGACGGAGAGCTCCTACGAGCAGTACTTC
CASSQKTESSYEQYF
>.|TRBD2|TRBJ2-1|TRBV20-1
TGCAGTGCTCAGCGGGGGGGCCACAATGAGCAGTTCTTC
CSAQRGGHNEQFF
>few|.|TRBJ2-4|TRBV2
TGTGCCAGCAACCTAGGGTGGGGCATTCAGTACTTC
CASNLGWGIQYF
>.|.|TRBJ2-5|TRBV7-2
TGTGCCAGCAGCCCAGCCCGTGGGACGGCCGGGACCCAGTACTTC
CASSPARGTAGTQYF
>many|.|TRBJ2-7|TRBV7-2
TGTGCCAGCAGCTTGGGGGGACTTTACGAGCAGTACTTC
CASSLGGLYEQYF
>few|TRBD1|TRBJ2-5|TRBV5-6
TGTGCCAGCAGCTTGGATGGCAGGGGGCGAGGAGAGACCCAGTACTTC
CASSLDGRGRGETQYF
>.|.|TRBJ1-1|TRBV27
TGTGCCAGCAGCACCCTTTCCGGTGGGGGGCGGACTGAAGCTTTCTTT
CASSTLSGGGRTEAFF
>.|TRBD1|TRBJ2-2|TRBV20-1
TGCAGTGCCCAGACGACAGGGTGGAACGGGGAGCTGTTTTTT
CSAQTTGWNGELFF
>.|.|TRBJ2-1|TRBV7-3
TGTGCCAGCAGCTTAAGTTCATCGACTAGCTCCTACAATGAGCAGTTCTTC
CASSLSSSTSSYNEQFF
>.|TRBD1|TRBJ1-6|TRBV5-1
TGCGCCAGCAGCTTGGGGGACAGGGTGAATTCACCCCTCCACTTT
CASSLGDRVNSPLHF
>.|.|TRBJ1-3|TRBV2
TGTGCCAGCAGTGAATTCGATCCAAGCTCTGGAAACACCATATATTTT
CASSEFDPSSGNTIYF
>few|.|TRBJ1-4|TRBV7-2
TGTGCCAGCAGCTTAGTTGGTGGAAAACTGTTTTTT
CASSLVGGKLFF
>.|TRBD2|TRBJ2-7|TRBV7-2
TGTGCCAGCAGCTTGAGCGGGGGCGACATTACCTACGAGCAGTACTTC
CASSLSGGDITYEQYF
>.|.|TRBJ2-7|TRBV4-3
TGCGCCAGCAGCTCCCAAGTGGGGTTGCGGGACGAGCAGTACTTC
CASSSQVGLRDEQYF
>.|.|TRBJ1-3|TRBV9
TGTGCCAGCAGCGGGACAGCCGTACTCTCTGGAAACACCATATATTTT
CASSGTAVLSGNTIYF
>few|.|TRBJ1-2|TRBV29-1
TGCAGCGTTGGAGAATATAACTATGGCTACACCTTC
CSVGEYNYGYTF
>.|TRBD1|TRBJ2-2|TRBV10-3
TGTGCCATCAGTGAGGGGACAGCCTTGGCCGGGGAGCTGTTTTTT
CAISEGTALAGELFF
>many|TRBD1|TRBJ2-5|TRBV9
TGTGCCAGCAGCCCAAGGGACCAAGGGACAGGGCAAGAGACCCAGTACTTC
CASSPRDQGTGQETQYF
>.|.|TRBJ1-1|TRBV7-2
TGTGCCAGCAGCCCCAGGAGAGGGGTTTTGGAGGCTTTCTTT
CASSPRRGVLEAFF
>.|TRBD2|TRBJ2-3|TRBV4-1
TGCGCCAGCAGCCAAGATGGACGGGGGGGTTCGGATACGCGGTATTTT
CASSQDGRGGSDTRYF
>few|.|TRBJ2-3|TRBV11-1
TGTGCCAGCAGCCCTATCCCCCCAGATACGCAGTATTTT
CASSPIPPDTQYF
>.|.|TRBJ2-5|TRBV20-1
TGCAGTGCTAGTGGACAGATGGTTCAGTACTTC
CSASGQMVQYF
>.|.|TRBJ1-4|TRBV7-9
TGTGCCACCGAGGGAAAGAGTAATGAAAAACTGTTTTTT
CATEGKSNEKLFF
>.|TRBD1|TRBJ2-7|TRBV24-1
TGTGCCACCAGTGCCGCTTGGGACAGGGGACGGCAGTACTTC
CATSAAWDRGRQYF
>.|.|TRBJ1-6|TRBV16
TGTGCCAGCAGCCAAGCAGGAAGCTCCTATAATTCACCCCTCCACTTT
CASSQAGSSYNSPLHF
>.|.|TRBJ2-7|TRBV29-1
TGCAGCGTTTATGTAAAGGGCTACGAGCAGTACTTC
CSVYVKGYEQYF
>.|.|TRBJ1-4|TRBV7-2
TGTGCCAGCAGCTTAACGGTGGGCAGTAATGAAAAACTGTTTTTT
CASSLTVGSNEKLFF
>few|.|TRBJ2-4|TRBV12-5
TGTGCTAGTGGACTCGGACAGTTTGGTAAAAACATTCAGTACTTC
CASGLGQFGKNIQYF
>many|.|TRBJ2-2|TRBV24-1
TGTGCCACCAGTGATTTTAAGGGGAACACCGGGGAGCTGTTTTTT
CATSDFKGNTGELFF
>many|.|TRBJ1-1|TRBV29-1
TGCAGCGTATCAGGACGGAACACTGAAGCTTTCTTT
CSVSGRNTEAFF
>few|.|TRBJ2-1|TRBV20-1
TGCAGTCTAAGCTCCTCTCGGGCCGTCTCCTACAATGAGCAGTTCTTC
CSLSSSRAVSYNEQFF
>.|.|TRBJ1-1|TRBV5-5
TGTGCCAGCAGCATGACGGGAAACTACGTCTCTGTCGCTTTCTTT
CASSMTGNYVSVAFF
>.|.|TRBJ1-1|TRBV5-5
TGTGCCAGCAGCTTGTATGGGGACCCCCGGAGTTTT
CASSLYGDPRSF
>.|TRBD2|TRBJ2-1|TRBV29-1
TGCAGCGTGGTTCTAGCGGGGGGTGGTAATGAGCAGTTCTTC
CSVVLAGGGNEQFF
>few|.|TRBJ1-4|TRBV6-5
TGTGCCAGCAGGCCCCCTTCCGGCCCTGAAAAACTGTTTTTT
CASRPPSGPEKLFF
>.|TRBD1|TRBJ2-5|TRBV7-8
TGTGCCAGCAGCGGAAGGGACAGGGCGTACCAAGAGACCCAGTACTTC
CASSGRDRAYQETQYF
>.|.|TRBJ1-1|TRBV6-2/TRBV6-3
TGTGCCAGCAGTTACTCGGGTCTAACACCTGAAGCTTTCTTT
CASSYSGLTPEAFF
>.|TRBD1|TRBJ2-5|TRBV7-2
TGTGCCAGCAGCCCGGGGACAGGGTTTGAGACCCAGTACTTC
CASSPGTGFETQYF
>.|TRBD1|TRBJ1-1|TRBV6-1
TGTGCCAGCAGACCAGGGACAGGGCGTACTGAAGCTTTCTTT
CASRPGTGRTEAFF
>.|.|TRBJ1-5|TRBV6-2/TRBV6-3
TGTGCCAGCAGACCCCACCACAGCAGCAATCAGCCCCAGCATTTT
CASRPHHSSNQPQHF
>.|.|TRBJ2-4|TRBV18
TGTGCCAGCTCTCTCCGACAGGACATAGCCAAAAACATTCAGTACTTC
CASSLRQDIAKNIQYF
>few|.|TRBJ2-5|TRBV28
TGTGCCAGCAAAGCAGAAGAGACCCAGTACTTC
CASKAEETQYF
>few|.|TRBJ1-1|TRBV7-2
TGTGCCAGCAGCTTCCAACGGGACACTGAAGCTTTCTTT
CASSFQRDTEAFF
>.|TRBD1|TRBJ1-2|TRBV20-1
TGCAGTGCTAGCAGGGGGCAGATCGGCCACACCTTC
CSASRGQIGHTF
>.|TRBD1|TRBJ1-1|TRBV6-1
TGTGCCAGCAGTGAATACCCTACAGGGGACACTGAAGCTTTCTTT
CASSEYPTGDTEAFF
>.|TRBD1|TRBJ1-1|TRBV20-1
TGCAGTGCTACACAGGGGGCGGATACTGAAGCTTTCTTT
CSATQGADTEAFF
>.|.|TRBJ2-3|TRBV7-9
TGTGCCAGCAGATACGGGCAGGGAAACACAGATACGCAGTATTTT
CASRYGQGNTDTQYF
>.|.|TRBJ2-1|TRBV27
TGTGCCAGCAGCCCGACGGGGCCCTTCTACAATGAGCAGTTCTTC
CASSPTGPFYNEQFF
>.|TRBD1|TRBJ2-7|TRBV20-1
TGCAGTGCTAGAGAAGGGGGGACAGGGGGCCGCGAGCAGTACTTC
CSAREGGTGGREQYF
>.|TRBD1|TRBJ1-2|TRBV5-1
TGCGCCAGCAGCTTGGTACCGGGACAGGGGGCGCGAGGCTACACCTTC
CASSLVPGQGARGYTF
>few|.|TRBJ2-7|TRBV24-1
TGTGCCACCAGTGATTCCTACGAGCAGTACTTC
CATSDSYEQYF
>few|.|TRBJ2-7|TRBV9
TGTGCTCCGGAAATATCCTACGAGCAGTACTTC
CAPEISYEQYF
>few|.|TRBJ2-3|TRBV7-2
TGTGCCAGCGCCGAGGGGAGCACAGATACGCAGTATTTT
CASAEGSTDTQYF
>.|.|TRBJ2-3|TRBV9
TGTGCCAGCAGCCCTCGGACTGCCACAGATACGCAGTATTTT
CASSPRTATDTQYF
>few|.|TRBJ2-5|TRBV5-5
TGTGCCAGCAAAGCCCGGGCCGGGAAACAAGAGACCCAGTACTTC
CASKARAGKQETQYF
>few|.|TRBJ1-2|TRBV10-3
TGTGCCATCAGTGAGTCGGTCACAGCTAACTATGGCTACACCTTC
CAISESVTANYGYTF
>many|TRBD2|TRBJ2-7|TRBV7-2
TGTGCCAGCAGCTTACCTAGCGGGAAATACGAGCAGTACTTC
CASSLPSGKYEQYF